This section outlines one T cell receptor (beta chain) sequence together with its context. The antigen is undetermined. The sample is drawn from a study of response to subunit inactivated influenza vaccine. General observations from the study: The authors put forward the suggestion that each seasonal influenza vaccination may bring in only a limited number of new T cells.

CDR3 length: 17 amino acids. In germline, CDR1 is MNHEY, CDR2 SVGEGT. Deletions cut 6 bases from V and 1 base from J, with 22 bases between. One entry per CDR3 protein, called by TCRdb with MiXCR from the RT-PCR reads. The sample gives about 780,000 distinct CDR3 sequences, about a fifth of which show up once; about 11% is in the top ten. The specimen comprised PBMCs from blood, sampled more than 4 days after vaccination. This chain joins TRBV6-2 or TRBV6-3 and TRBJ2-7; D may be TRBD1 (6 bases). The receptor was derived from a middle-aged man who received an inactivated influenza vaccine. The DNA for the CDR3 is TGTGCCAGCAGGAATATACAGGGTTTGACATCTTCCTACGAGCAGTACTTC. Residues: CASRNIQGLTSSYEQYF.